This T cell receptor (beta chain) was found in a study of cytomegalovirus exposure and HLA in healthy donors (dated 2017 in TCRdb). In terms of the full investigation: In an earlier analysis of approximately 500 of the donors, 250 to 350 Gb of sequence data and 90 million to 130 million unique TCR beta sequences from about 190 million T cells were reported. Approximately 300 gigabases of sequencing data and 70 million to 95 million unique TCR sequences made up an early release that covered approximately 620 HLA-typed donors. The genetic ancestry cluster associated with self-reported Caucasian donors included roughly 84% of the roughly 400 genotyped donors. The aim of the study was to test whether cataloging public T cell receptors could identify signatures of past pathogen exposure. The study profiled the T cell repertoires of hundreds of subjects by immunosequencing and related them to cytomegalovirus serostatus. A separate validation cohort of more than 100 different subjects was used in addition to the roughly 670-subject first cohort. To predict cytomegalovirus infection status, the study brought together high-throughput TCR immunosequencing, statistical association of individual TCRs with disease status, and machine learning. In a later analysis, previously published TCR beta repertoires from 666 donors were re-analyzed and high-resolution HLA genotyping was added so that TCR occurrence patterns could be studied. Rather than using new phenotypic data, the later analysis identified candidate immune exposures from TCR beta sequences and from how often those sequences occurred across donors. In an earlier analysis of 587 of the donors, high-throughput TCR beta sequencing was used to judge whether each TCR beta V gene segment behaved as functional or pseudogenic. Donor age, sex, ethnicity and CMV serostatus were compiled alongside the repertoire data. A later genetic analysis took genome-wide SNP genotypes for about 65% of the roughly 670 donors and used that subset as a discovery cohort. All discovery cohort repertoires had been generated using a single sequencing platform. Both class I and class II loci were covered by HLA typing, at four-digit resolution. Typing coverage varied by locus: roughly 629-630 donors for A, B, C, DRB1 and DQB1; approximately 500 for DQA1; 606 for DPA1; approximately 470 for DPB1. Five DR-DQ haplotypes were treated as single units for association and clustering because of strong linkage in the cohort. Across around 400 genotyped donors of the cohort, an average of approximately 240,000 unique TCR beta nucleotide sequences per donor were sequenced, and approximately 17% of those sequences were non-productive.

The cohort consisted of 600 to 700 healthy bone marrow donors. All cohort members were sampled while nominally healthy, although unrecorded immune exposures were likely present. The donor was CMV seropositive and was included in the group of around 300 seropositive cohort members. A peripheral blood sample was collected from each donor, and TCR beta sequencing was performed on peripheral blood mononuclear cells. Genomic DNA extraction from the blood cell samples was performed with the Qiagen DNeasy Blood Extraction Kit. The study at large found these results: The classifier was reported to diagnose cytomegalovirus status with high specificity and sensitivity in both the original cohort and the validation cohort. Because some donors lacked HLA typing at each locus, the association tests relied only on the typed subset. Some IMGT-functional V segments, including TRBV6-2 and TRBV6-3, could not be told apart with the 87-base-pair reads, so those segments were excluded. In this cohort, only TCR beta chains were sequenced, and detectable features were limited by the absence of alpha or paired-chain data. The study listed 164 TCR beta chains as associated with cytomegalovirus. Sequencing depth was assumed to be roughly uniform across donors in the presence/absence analyses, though that assumption may not hold. Correlated functional status among segregating V segments might reflect linkage disequilibrium, but an unknown experimental factor could not be ruled out. According to a later analysis, TCR association rates differed among HLA loci, with DRB1 alleles showing the most associated TCRs and HLA-C alleles showing the fewest. In vitro tests confirmed that a few of the cytomegalovirus-associated TCR beta chains recognize cytomegalovirus antigens. CMV serostatus was the only immune exposure information available for the cohort. Assigning TCR associations to individual alleles was difficult when HLA alleles, especially DR and DQ, strongly co-occurred. Across donors, most TCR sequences were observed very rarely, whereas some public TCRs were present in many individuals. A further reported finding was that TCR beta sequences accurately predicted the HLA-A and HLA-B alleles for most subjects in the first cohort. An earlier analysis of around 500 of the donors showed that most TCR beta V segments appeared in productive rearrangements either about 90% or about 30% of the time, which broadly matched IMGT annotations. A later genetic analysis reported fewer N-insertions in productive TCRs among donors in an Asian-associated ancestry cluster than the roughly 620-donor mean. In a later analysis, HLA-associated TCR beta chains were found to be more clonally expanded and to have lower generation probabilities than equally common non-associated chains. In a later analysis, most CMV-associated TCR beta chains were found to appear HLA-restricted, with HLA associations seemingly driven largely by CMV exposure. The authors suggested that the approach could potentially be generalized to other disease states and immunological phenotypes. A later genetic analysis associated a missense DCLRE1C variant with V-gene and J-gene trimming of TCR beta chains, and an independent cohort replicated the association. The earlier analysis of approximately 540 of the donors excluded roughly 17 rarely observed V segments, including chromosome 9 orphons, because counts were too low. Specific HLA alleles were associated with 15,000 to 20,000 TCR beta sequences at a false discovery rate of 0.05 in a later analysis. Several of the top co-occurrence clusters appeared to be linked to parvovirus B19, influenza, CMV and Epstein-Barr virus, according to a later analysis. A cluster of highly shared sequence variants was judged likely to be a technical artifact of the sequencing pipeline.

Regarding this clone: Its antigen is still unknown. There are no base qualities to consult, and no much larger clone falls within one base.

The junction carries 16 bases between V and J, which are trimmed by 1 base and 6 bases respectively. For CDR1 and CDR2, the germline V gene (reference sequence) lists LNHDA and SQIVND. The CDR3 numbers 16 residues from cysteine through phenylalanine. Only the CDR3 DNA stays, 48 bases, in frame from base 1. Library preparation employed the immunoSEQ multiplex PCR assay. A mixture of 60 forward primers for TCR Vbeta segments and 13 reverse primers for TCR Jbeta segments was used in the multiplex PCR. The CDR3 region of rearranged TCR beta genes was amplified from genomic DNA with a multiplex PCR assay. The amplified TCR beta libraries were sequenced on the Illumina HiSeq System as 87-base-pair reads. The published analysis was carried out like this. In a later analysis, about 80 million unique TCR beta chains were counted across the 650 to 700 repertoires, and roughly 10 million of these chains were shared by at least two donors. To remove PCR and sequencing errors, raw reads were error-corrected and collapsed into unique sequences using a nearest-neighbor algorithm that merged closely related sequences. To assign V, D and J gene segments, CDR3 sequences were aligned to IMGT reference sequences. For a sequence to be retained, at least a six-nucleotide match to both a V gene segment and a J gene segment was required. A rearrangement counted as productive if the CDR3 had no stop codons and remained in frame with V and J, and every other rearrangement counted as non-productive. CDR3 was defined by IMGT convention, running from the second conserved V-encoded cysteine to the conserved J-encoded phenylalanine. The earlier analysis of about 560 of the donors excluded any sequence lacking an unambiguous match to a single V gene segment. In an earlier analysis of 587 of the donors, V segments were called functional above 56.7% productive rearrangements and were called segregating when the between-donor standard deviation exceeded 5%. A statistical classification framework was built to diagnose cytomegalovirus status from the catalog of TCR beta chain sequences. In a later analysis, TCR nucleotide sequences were compared against IMGT/GENE-DB human TR gene sequences so that V and J genes could be assigned. The TCRdist pipeline was used in a later analysis to assign CDR3 sequences and most-parsimonious VDJ recombination scenarios. A later analysis defined each TCR beta chain by its CDR3 amino acid sequence plus V-gene family, and excluded reads lacking a unique V-gene family. A later analysis removed 500 to 650 highly shared, low-generation-probability nucleotide sequences to deal with suspected cross-contamination and a sequencing artifact. A later analysis calculated a clonal expansion index for each public chain from normalized within-repertoire ranks of inferred template counts. In a later analysis, generation probabilities were computed using a VDJ recombination model fitted to out-of-frame rearrangements, and the results were checked against IGoR. Hypergeometric tests were used in a later analysis to score TCR-TCR, TCR-HLA and TCR-CMV co-occurrence, with a repertoire-size bias correction applied to the TCR pairs. A later analysis estimated false discovery rates by permuting HLA or CMV assignments 20 times. In a later analysis, co-occurring TCRs were grouped using DBSCAN, and TCRdist sequence similarity was added for clustering within HLA-allele-positive subsets. Repertoires with fewer than 30,000 or more than 120,000 public chains were left out of co-occurrence clustering, as were a few repertoires with anomalous nucleotide sharing. As stored in TCRdb, this immuneACCESS dataset retains in-frame rearrangements with V and J assigned. A fraction of the clones does not appear; measured against another copy, unresolved V genes explain less than half of the discrepancy, and the remainder lacks a known reason. V and J calls and clone size come straight from that table; D and trimming were deduced from the DNA. A total of fewer than 300,000 clones appear in this sample, about nine tenths of them only once. Roughly 4% of the sample is held by the ten biggest clonotypes.

Recombination joined TRBV19 with TRBJ1-5; TRBD1 is a possible D gene, resting on 5 matching bases. This receptor was identified in a man in his forties in good health and CMV-seropositive. Sequencing used PBMCs. The CDR3 here reads CASSIGRDWNRQPQHF. The bases are TGTGCCAGTAGTATAGGCAGGGATTGGAATCGTCAGCCCCAGCATTTT.